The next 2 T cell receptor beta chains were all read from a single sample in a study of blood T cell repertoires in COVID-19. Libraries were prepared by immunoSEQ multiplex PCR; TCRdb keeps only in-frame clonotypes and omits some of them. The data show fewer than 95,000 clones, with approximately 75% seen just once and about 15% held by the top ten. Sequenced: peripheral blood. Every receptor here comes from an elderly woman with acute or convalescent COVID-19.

In DNA, the CDR3 is TGTGCCAGCAGCTTGGTGCGGGGGTCCTCCATCGCGACCCAGTACTTC. This sequence encodes CASSLVRGSSIATQYF. The V gene is TRBV5-6, the J gene TRBJ2-5; TRBD2 matches at 7 bases. Germline V CDR1 and CDR2: SGHDT, YYEEEE. Trimming at V came to 0 bases and at J to 7 bases, leaving 12 bases not matched to a gene. The CDR3 is 16 residues long.

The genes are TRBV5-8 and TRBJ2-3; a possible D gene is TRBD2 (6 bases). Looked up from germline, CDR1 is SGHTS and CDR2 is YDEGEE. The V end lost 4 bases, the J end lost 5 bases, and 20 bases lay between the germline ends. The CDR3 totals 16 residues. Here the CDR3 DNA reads TGTGCCAGCAGCCTTCCCGGGGGTTCTGGGGGAGATACGCAGTATTTT. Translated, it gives CASSLPGGSGGDTQYF.